Presented here are 26 T cell receptor beta chains from one specimen sequenced in a study of T cell repertoires in cytomegalovirus infection. These receptors' antigens are unknown. Each CDR3 protein gets one entry after TCRdb re-called the reads with MiXCR. The sample lists about 700,000 distinct CDR3 sequences; 30% to 35% were seen once. The sequences come from cultured PBMCs, collected from culture after CMV antigen stimulation. The receptors originated from a human donor in good health (CMV status not recorded). Some clones in this sample may be carry-over from other donors' samples.

In this sample, this clonotype turned up a few times. The chain joins TRBV7-6 to TRBJ2-6; D not resolved. Between the trimmed V and J ends, which lost 1 base and 0 bases, there was a span of 10 bases. This CDR3 is built from 17 residues. Looked up from germline, CDR1 is SGHVS and CDR2 is FNYEAQ. The CDR3 loop is CASSLGMETSGANVLTF. DNA for the CDR3: TGTGCCAGCAGCTTAGGGATGGAGACCTCTGGGGCCAACGTCCTGACTTTC.

This rearrangement joins TRBV6-1 to TRBJ2-7; D is perhaps TRBD2 (5 bases). V lost 8 bases and J 0 bases, leaving 14 bases between the germline ends. The CDR3 has 14 amino acids. Germline assignment: CDR1 MNHNS and CDR2 SASEGT. The CDR3, as DNA: TGTGCCAGCCGGATATTAGCGAACTCCTACGAGCAGTACTTC. Translating gives CASRILANSYEQYF.

This sequence joins TRBV19 and TRBJ2-2, with a possible D match to TRBD2 (5 bases). The CDR3 spans 15 residues. Deletions cut 5 bases from V and 5 bases from J, with 15 bases between. Germline CDR1 LNHDA, CDR2 SQIVND (reference sequence). The CDR3 bases are TGTGCCAGTAGTCCAGCGGCGGTCGAAACCGGGGAGCTGTTTTTT. Its protein is CASSPAAVETGELFF. Together with reference TRBV19 and TRBJ2-2, the CDR3 gives the full variable domain: DGGITQSPKYLFRKEGQNVTLSCEQNLNHDAMYWYRQDPGQGLRLIYYSQIVNDFQKGDIAEGYSVSREKKESFPLTVTSAQKNPTAFYLCASSPAAVETGELFFGEGSRLTVL.

DNA for the CDR3: TGTGCCAGCTCACCACCCACCTTACGGGGGGCTCACGAGCAGTACTTC. Encoded protein: CASSPPTLRGAHEQYF. The rearrangement links TRBV18 to TRBJ2-7; D is perhaps TRBD2 (7 bases). Germline V gene data show CDR1 as KGHSH and CDR2 as LQKENI. The V and J ends lost 0 bases and 5 bases respectively, with 17 bases between them. The CDR3 has 16 amino acids.

The rearrangement joins TRBV9 to TRBJ2-7, with TRBD2 as a possible D gene (5 bases). Trimming took 3 bases from V and 1 from J, leaving 11 bases between them. The CDR3 covers 14 residues. Germline values: CDR1 SGDLS, CDR2 YYNGEE. CDR3 in amino acids: CASSDGLTSYEQYF. The CDR3 DNA reads as TGTGCCAGCAGCGACGGACTTACTTCCTACGAGCAGTACTTC.

Only a few counts were recorded for this clonotype. The genes are TRBV2 and TRBJ2-3; the match to TRBD2 covers 9 bases. This CDR3 comprises 14 residues. V shed 8 bases, J shed 5 bases, and the junction held 8 bases outside the gene matches. Germline lookup yields CDR1 SNHLY and CDR2 FYNNEI. The chain's CDR3 is CASQLAGGIDTQYF. In DNA, the CDR3 is TGTGCCAGCCAATTGGCGGGAGGGATAGATACGCAGTATTTT. The complete variable domain, with remaining parts taken from reference TRBV2 and TRBJ2-3, reads EPEVTQTPSHQVTQMGQEVILRCVPISNHLYFYWYRQILGQKVEFLVSFYNNEISEKSEIFDDQFSVERPDGSNFTLKIRSTKLEDSAMYFCASQLAGGIDTQYFGPGTRLTVL.

This clonotype was detected only a few times. The chain is built from TRBV6-1 and TRBJ1-3; 7 positions agree with TRBD1. This CDR3 is built from 13 residues. Germline CDR1 reads MNHNS; CDR2 reads SASEGT. The V segment lost 8 bases and the J segment 4 bases; nucleotides outside the gene matches: 5. For the CDR3, the DNA is TGTGCCAGCTTCAGGGGGTCGGGAAACACCATATATTTT. It yields the protein CASFRGSGNTIYF.

A note on this clonotype: Mismatch with germline at one junction end may stem from a read error. V gene TRBV25-1 combines with J gene TRBJ2-1, with TRBD2 identical over 14 bases. Germline lookup yields CDR1 MGHDK and CDR2 SYGVNS. This CDR3 region has 15 residues. The CDR3 spells CASSESGLAGARRLF. CDR3 nucleotides: TGTGCCAGCAGTGAGTCGGGACTAGCGGGGGCGCGCCGGCTCTTC.

This chain connects TRBV5-4 to TRBJ1-2; D gene uncertain. Germline V gene sequence: CDR1 SGHNT, CDR2 YYREEE (reference sequence). V was shortened by 4 bases and J by 5 bases, with 18 bases between the two germline ends. CDR3 size: 15 residues. The DNA for the CDR3 is TGTGCCAGCAGCCCCCCGGCGGGTAGACCTTATGGCTACACCTTC. This encodes CASSPPAGRPYGYTF.

The V and J genes are TRBV20-1 and TRBJ2-7; 10 bases align to TRBD1. The V segment lost 0 bases and the J segment 3 bases; nucleotides outside the gene matches: 5. Germline assignment: CDR1 DFQATT and CDR2 SNEGSKA (reference sequence). The CDR3 has 15 amino acids. The chain's CDR3 is CSARDTGTGVYEQYF. The CDR3 DNA is TGCAGTGCTAGAGATACCGGGACAGGGGTCTACGAGCAGTACTTC.

The rearrangement uses TRBV7-8 and TRBJ1-2; tentatively, D is TRBD1 (5 bases). This CDR3 has 15 residues. V shed 2 bases and J shed 2 bases, with 12 bases lying between them. The germline V gene encodes CDR1 SGHVS and CDR2 FQNEAQ. CDR3 sequence: CASSLRGRYNYGYTF. DNA for the CDR3: TGTGCCAGCAGCTTAAGGGGCCGGTACAACTATGGCTACACCTTC. The whole variable domain, filled in from reference TRBV7-8 and TRBJ1-2, reads GAGVSQSPRYKVAKRGQDVALRCDPISGHVSLFWYQQALGQGPEFLTYFQNEAQLDKSGLPSDRFFAERPEGSVSTLKIQRTQQEDSAVYLCASSLRGRYNYGYTFGSGTRLTVV.

This clonotype was seen more than once but under ten times. The V call is TRBV7-2, the J call TRBJ2-5, with D tentatively TRBD2 (6 bases). Trimming removed 4 bases at V and 9 bases at J, with 21 bases between. CDR3 length: 15 amino acids. Germline CDR1 reads SGHTA; CDR2 reads FQGNSA. The CDR3 loop reads CASSSTWAGYPAQYF. The CDR3 coding sequence is TGTGCCAGCAGCTCTACGTGGGCGGGATACCCCGCCCAGTACTTC.

The rearrangement joins TRBV6-2 or TRBV6-3 to TRBJ1-5, with D hard to call. Germline V gene data show CDR1 as MNHEY and CDR2 as SVGEGT. The CDR3 is 13 amino acids. Trimming removed 7 bases from V and 2 bases from J, with 9 bases in between. The DNA of the CDR3 is TGTGCCAGCAAACCTGCGGGCAATCAGCCCCAGCATTTT. Residues: CASKPAGNQPQHF.

The chain couples TRBV9 to TRBJ2-5; the match to TRBD1 covers 7 bases. Trimming at V came to 0 bases and at J to 5 bases, leaving 4 bases not matched to a gene. CDR3 length: 14 residues. CDR1 is SGDLS and CDR2 is YYNGEE in the germline V gene. For the CDR3, the DNA is TGTGCCAGCAGCGTAGAGGGGGCTTGGGAGACCCAGTACTTC. Translation gives CASSVEGAWETQYF. Full variable domain (rest looked up from reference TRBV9 and TRBJ2-5): DSGVTQTPKHLITATGQRVTLRCSPRSGDLSVYWYQQSLDQGLQFLIQYYNGEERAKGNILERFSAQQFPDLHSELNLSSLELGDSALYFCASSVEGAWETQYFGPGTRLLVL.

The chain links TRBV20-1 to TRBJ2-7, with 8 positions matching TRBD2. The CDR3 runs to 13 residues. Unmatched junction bases numbered 7, after V lost 5 bases and J lost 4 bases. Germline CDR1 and CDR2: DFQATT and SNEGSKA (reference sequence). CDR3 residues: CSAEGTSGYEQYF. CDR3 sequence (DNA): TGCAGTGCTGAGGGAACTAGCGGATACGAGCAGTACTTC.

This clonotype occurred a few times. V is TRBV6-5 and J is TRBJ1-3; 10 bases agree with TRBD1. The ends lost 5 bases at V and 0 bases at J; junction bases unmatched: 10. From germline, CDR1 is MNHEY and CDR2 SVGAGI. There are 18 residues in the CDR3. CDR3 in DNA: TGTGCCAGCAGTAAACGGGGGGACAGGGGTGTCTCTGGAAACACCATATATTTT. Its translation is CASSKRGDRGVSGNTIYF.

This clonotype showed up just a few times. The chain carries TRBV11-1 and TRBJ2-3; weak D call: TRBD1 (6 bases). Trimming pared 5 bases from V and 2 bases from J, leaving 11 bases between. From germline, CDR1 is SGHAT and CDR2 FQDESV (reference sequence). This CDR3 contains 14 residues. The CDR3 bases are TGTGCCAGCAGCCGCGACAGGTACACAGATACGCAGTATTTT. Translating gives CASSRDRYTDTQYF.

J is TRBJ1-5 and V is TRBV12-3 or TRBV12-4; no definite D call. V lost 1 base and J 9 bases, leaving 7 bases between the germline ends. This CDR3 region has 12 residues. The CDR3 protein is CASSLGPRPQHF. The CDR3 DNA sequence: TGTGCCAGCAGTTTAGGCCCTCGGCCCCAGCATTTT.

Written as DNA, the CDR3 is TGTGCCAGCAGTTTAAACGGGAACAATAATTCACCCCTCCACTTT. It yields the protein CASSLNGNNNSPLHF. The chain carries TRBV27 and TRBJ1-6; D remains ambiguous. The germline V gene encodes CDR1 MNHEY and CDR2 SMNVEV (reference sequence). The V gene lost 2 bases and the J gene lost 5 bases, with 10 bases spanning the gap. The length of the CDR3 is 15 residues.

The genes are TRBV5-4 and TRBJ2-3, with 7 bases aligning to TRBD2. The germline gives CDR1 SGHNT, CDR2 YYREEE (reference sequence). Trimming at V came to 4 bases and at J to 2 bases, leaving 10 bases not matched to a gene. The CDR3 runs 16 residues. CDR3 nucleotide sequence: TGTGCCAGCAGCGGGGGGGGTCAGGAGGTCACAGATACGCAGTATTTT. Its translation is CASSGGGQEVTDTQYF.

As concerns this clonotype: Since a much larger clone is just one base distant, this may be a read error. The chain is built from TRBV7-8 and TRBJ1-2; unclear D gene. Trimming removed 1 base at V and 4 bases at J, with 10 bases between. This CDR3 is built from 14 residues. Germline V lookup: CDR1 SGHVS, CDR2 FQNEAQ. CDR3 region: CASSLVGQFYGYTF. CDR3 nucleotides: TGTGCCAGCAGCTTAGTGGGCCAATTCTATGGCTACACCTTC.

This chain links TRBV12-5 with TRBJ2-3, with 9 bases aligning to TRBD2. This CDR3 is 19 amino acids long. Trimming at V came to 2 bases and at J to 1 base, leaving 13 bases not matched to a gene. The germline V gene encodes CDR1 LGHNT and CDR2 FRNRAP. CDR3 in DNA: TGTGCTAGTGGTTTGCGAGAACATAGCGGGAGCAAGGGCACAGATACGCAGTATTTT. Protein: CASGLREHSGSKGTDTQYF. The variable domain in full, completed from reference TRBV12-5 and TRBJ2-3, reads DARVTQTPRHKVTEMGQEVTMRCQPILGHNTVFWYRQTMMQGLELLAYFRNRAPLDDSGMPKDRFSAEMPDATLATLKIQPSEPRDSAVYFCASGLREHSGSKGTDTQYFGPGTRLTVL.

This clonotype has just a few counts. J is TRBJ2-7 and V is TRBV5-4; D is uncertain. The germline V gene encodes CDR1 SGHNT and CDR2 YYREEE (reference sequence). The V end lost 3 bases, the J end lost 0 bases, and 13 bases lay between the germline ends. CDR3 length equals 15 residues. The CDR3 is CASSSTKSFSYEQYF. CDR3 coding DNA: TGTGCCAGCAGCTCCACTAAATCTTTCTCCTACGAGCAGTACTTC. The full variable domain, its missing parts supplied by reference TRBV5-4 and TRBJ2-7, is ETGVTQSPTHLIKTRGQQVTLRCSSQSGHNTVSWYQQALGQGPQFIFQYYREEENGRGNFPPRFSGLQFPNYSSELNVNALELDDSALYLCASSSTKSFSYEQYFGPGTRLTVT.

The chain links TRBV2 to TRBJ1-1, with a tentative D call TRBD1 (5 bases). V was shortened by 1 base and J by 1 base, with 7 bases between the two germline ends. CDR3 length equals 14 residues. Germline V lookup: CDR1 SNHLY, CDR2 FYNNEI. The CDR3 sequence is CASSEEQGNTEAFF. The CDR3 DNA reads TGTGCCAGCAGTGAAGAGCAGGGGAACACTGAAGCTTTCTTT.

This clonotype was counted many times. The rearrangement joins TRBV7-8 to TRBJ1-5; 8 bases match TRBD1. The CDR3 totals 13 residues. Germline loops: CDR1 SGHVS, CDR2 FQNEAQ. The J segment lost 7 bases and the V segment lost 6 bases, leaving 5 bases of the junction unmatched. The CDR3 region is CASRGQGGQPQHF. CDR3 DNA sequence: TGTGCCAGCAGAGGACAGGGTGGACAGCCCCAGCATTTT. The whole variable domain, filled in from reference TRBV7-8 and TRBJ1-5, reads GAGVSQSPRYKVAKRGQDVALRCDPISGHVSLFWYQQALGQGPEFLTYFQNEAQLDKSGLPSDRFFAERPEGSVSTLKIQRTQQEDSAVYLCASRGQGGQPQHFGDGTRLSIL.

This clonotype was picked up a small number of times. The chain combines TRBV7-6 with TRBJ1-3; TRBD1 agrees at 7 bases. CDR1 is SGHVS and CDR2 is FNYEAQ in the germline V gene. The V and J ends lost 5 bases and 0 bases, in that order; junction bases with no gene match: 7. The CDR3 totals 16 residues. The CDR3 protein is CASSLGDSHSGNTIYF. In DNA, the CDR3 is TGTGCCAGCAGCCTAGGGGACAGCCACTCTGGAAACACCATATATTTT.